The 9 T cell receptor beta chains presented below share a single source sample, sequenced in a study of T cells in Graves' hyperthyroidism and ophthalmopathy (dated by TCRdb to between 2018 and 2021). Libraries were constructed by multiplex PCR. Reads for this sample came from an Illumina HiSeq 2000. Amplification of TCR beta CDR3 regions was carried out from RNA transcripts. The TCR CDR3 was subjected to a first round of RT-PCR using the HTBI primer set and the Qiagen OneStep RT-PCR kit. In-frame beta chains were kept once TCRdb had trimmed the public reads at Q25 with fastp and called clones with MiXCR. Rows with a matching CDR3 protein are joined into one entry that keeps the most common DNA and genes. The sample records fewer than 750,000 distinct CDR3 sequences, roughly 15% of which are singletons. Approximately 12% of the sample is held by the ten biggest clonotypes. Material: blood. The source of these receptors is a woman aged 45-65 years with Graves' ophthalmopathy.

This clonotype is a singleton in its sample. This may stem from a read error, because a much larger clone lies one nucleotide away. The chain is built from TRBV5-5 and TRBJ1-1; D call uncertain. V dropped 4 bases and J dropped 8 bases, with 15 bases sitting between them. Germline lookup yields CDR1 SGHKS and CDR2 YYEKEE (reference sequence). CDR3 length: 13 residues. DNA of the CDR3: TGTGCCAGCAGCCTGGCAGGTTGCGGGGAAGCTTTCTTT. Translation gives CASSLAGCGEAFF.

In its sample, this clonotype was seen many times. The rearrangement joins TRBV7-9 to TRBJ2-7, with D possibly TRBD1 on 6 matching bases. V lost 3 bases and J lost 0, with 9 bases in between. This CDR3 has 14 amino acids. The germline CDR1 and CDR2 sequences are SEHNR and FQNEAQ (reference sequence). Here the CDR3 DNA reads TGTGCCAGCAGCTTTTCGACAGGCTCCTACGAGCAGTACTTC. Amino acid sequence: CASSFSTGSYEQYF.

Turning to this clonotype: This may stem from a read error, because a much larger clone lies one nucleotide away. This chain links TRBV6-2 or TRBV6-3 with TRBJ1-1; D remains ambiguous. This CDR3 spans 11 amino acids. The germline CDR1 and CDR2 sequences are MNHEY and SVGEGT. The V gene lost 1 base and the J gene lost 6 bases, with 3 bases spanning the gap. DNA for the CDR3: TGTGCCAGCAGTTACTACTCTGAAGCTTTCTTT. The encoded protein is CASSYYSEAFF.

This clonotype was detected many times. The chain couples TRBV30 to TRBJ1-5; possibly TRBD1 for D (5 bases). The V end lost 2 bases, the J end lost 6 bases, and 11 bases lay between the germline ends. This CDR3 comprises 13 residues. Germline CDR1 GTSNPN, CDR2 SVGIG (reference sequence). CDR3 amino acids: CAWSLGVGQPQHF. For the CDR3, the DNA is TGTGCCTGGAGTTTAGGGGTGGGTCAGCCCCAGCATTTT.

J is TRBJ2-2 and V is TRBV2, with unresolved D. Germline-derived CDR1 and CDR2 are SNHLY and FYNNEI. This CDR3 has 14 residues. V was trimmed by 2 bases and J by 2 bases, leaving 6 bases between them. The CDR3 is CASSELANTGELFF. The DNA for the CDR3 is TGTGCCAGCAGTGAACTGGCAAACACCGGGGAGCTGTTTTTT.

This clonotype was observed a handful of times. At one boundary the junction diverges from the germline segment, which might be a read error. The CDR3 region has the DNA TGTGCCAGCGGTTTAAAGAACAGGGAGAACACCGGGGAGCTGTTTTTT. It encodes CASGLKNRENTGELFF. The J gene is TRBJ2-2, the V gene TRBV28, with a tentative D call TRBD1 (6 bases). Germline V gene data show CDR1 as MDHEN and CDR2 as SYDVKM. The CDR3 is made up of 16 amino acids.

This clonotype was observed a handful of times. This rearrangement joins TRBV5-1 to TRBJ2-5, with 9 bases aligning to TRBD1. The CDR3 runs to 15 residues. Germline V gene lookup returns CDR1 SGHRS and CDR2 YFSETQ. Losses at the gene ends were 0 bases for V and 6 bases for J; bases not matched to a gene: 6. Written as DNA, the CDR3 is TGCGCCAGCAGCTTGGATGGGACAGGGACAAAGACCCAGTACTTC. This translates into CASSLDGTGTKTQYF. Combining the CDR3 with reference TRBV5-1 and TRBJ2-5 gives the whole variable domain KAGVTQTPRYLIKTRGQQVTLSCSPISGHRSVSWYQQTPGQGLQFLFEYFSETQRNKGNFPGRFSGRQFSNSRSEMNVSTLELGDSALYLCASSLDGTGTKTQYFGPGTRLLVL.

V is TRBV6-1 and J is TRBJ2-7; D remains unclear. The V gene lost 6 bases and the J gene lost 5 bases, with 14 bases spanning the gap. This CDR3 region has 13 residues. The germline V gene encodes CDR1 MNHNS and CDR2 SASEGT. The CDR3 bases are TGTGCCAGCAGCCACAAGAGGTTCCACGAGCAGTACTTC. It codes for CASSHKRFHEQYF.

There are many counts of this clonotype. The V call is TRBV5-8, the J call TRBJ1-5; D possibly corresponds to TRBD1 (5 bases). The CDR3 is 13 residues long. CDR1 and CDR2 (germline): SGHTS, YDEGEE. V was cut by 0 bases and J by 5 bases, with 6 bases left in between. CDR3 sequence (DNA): TGTGCCAGCAGCTTGGCAGGGCATCAGCCCCAGCATTTT. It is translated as CASSLAGHQPQHF.